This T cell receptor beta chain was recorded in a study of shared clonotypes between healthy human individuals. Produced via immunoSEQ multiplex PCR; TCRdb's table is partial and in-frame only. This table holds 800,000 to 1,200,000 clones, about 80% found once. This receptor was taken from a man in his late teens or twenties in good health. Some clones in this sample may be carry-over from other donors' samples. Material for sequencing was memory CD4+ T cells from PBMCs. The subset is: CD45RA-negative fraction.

The CDR3 bases are TGTGCCAGCAGCTTAGGGGACAGGGGGCTTGGTCAGCCCCAGCATTTT. Encoded protein: CASSLGDRGLGQPQHF. The V call is TRBV7-2, the J call TRBJ1-5, with 12 positions matching TRBD1. J lost 6 bases, V lost 1 base, and 4 bases had no gene match. Per the germline V gene, CDR1 is SGHTA and CDR2 is FQGNSA. The CDR3 runs 16 residues.